This record concerns one T cell receptor (beta chain) sequence. This clonotype was observed once. Its antigen is currently not known. This may arise from a read error, as a much more abundant clone is one base away. TCRdb lists the instrument as Illumina HiSeq 1500. Through fastp at Q25 and MiXCR, TCRdb rebuilt clones from the public reads, retaining in-frame beta chains. Entries that share a CDR3 protein sequence are merged under the most common genes and DNA. For this sample the table gives some 300,000 distinct CDR3 sequences, of which roughly 17% were detected only once. About 11% of the sample goes to the ten largest clones. This record belongs to a study of T cell repertoires in cytomegalovirus infection (dated by TCRdb to the late 2010s). At the level of the whole study: Donor HLA type was relevant to the analysis, as public TCR beta signatures indicated carriage of CMV infection together with the matching HLA type. Study-wide conclusions, independent of this receptor: Carriers of CMV infection plus the relevant HLA type were discriminated by the cumulative frequency of public TCR beta family members in the study cohort and in an independent roughly 400-donor cohort. The ex vivo response was dominated by HLA-C-restricted CMV-specific TCR beta clonotypes, and the single most frequent clonotype in two of eight donors was supplied by these HLA-C-restricted clonotypes.

Trimming takes 5 bases from V and 5 bases from J, and the germline ends sit 19 bases apart. The CDR3, from cysteine to phenylalanine, totals 16 residues. Only the CDR3 portion is preserved as DNA: 48 bases, with reading frame beginning at the first base. Taken from the germline V gene, the CDR1 and CDR2 loops are MNHNS and SASEGT. The TCR was taken from a human donor in good health (CMV status not recorded). Some clones in this sample may be carry-over from other donors' samples. The rearranged chain carries TRBV6-1 and TRBJ2-1; TRBD1 might be the D gene, on 6 matching bases. The sequenced sample consisted of PBMCs. The DNA sequence is as follows: TGTGCCAGCAGTAACCTACAGGGAGCGAGTAACAATGAGCAGTTCTTC. Its coded protein is CASSNLQGASNNEQFF.